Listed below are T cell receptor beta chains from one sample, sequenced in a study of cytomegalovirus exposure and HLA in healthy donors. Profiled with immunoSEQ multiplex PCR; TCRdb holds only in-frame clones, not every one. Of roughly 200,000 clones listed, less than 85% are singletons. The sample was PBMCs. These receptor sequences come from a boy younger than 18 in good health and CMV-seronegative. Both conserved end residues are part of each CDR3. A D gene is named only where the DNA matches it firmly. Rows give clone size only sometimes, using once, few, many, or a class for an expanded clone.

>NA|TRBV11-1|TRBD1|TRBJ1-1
CASSLGWDRVPEAFF
TGTGCCAGCAGCTTAGGTTGGGACAGGGTCCCTGAAGCTTTCTTT
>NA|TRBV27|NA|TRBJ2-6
CASTPRGPSYSGANVLTF
TGTGCCAGCACCCCTCGCGGGCCCTCCTACTCTGGGGCCAACGTCCTGACTTTC
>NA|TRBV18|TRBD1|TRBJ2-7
CASSPKDRVGYEQYF
TGTGCCAGCTCACCGAAAGACAGGGTAGGATACGAGCAGTACTTC
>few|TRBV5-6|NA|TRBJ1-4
CASSLYLDTTTNEKLFF
TGTGCCAGCAGCTTGTATTTGGACACAACAACTAATGAAAAACTGTTTTTT
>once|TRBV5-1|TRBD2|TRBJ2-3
CASRGAGRGDTQYF
TGCGCCAGCAGGGGAGCGGGAAGGGGAGATACGCAGTATTTT
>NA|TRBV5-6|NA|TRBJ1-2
CASSLAWQIYGYTF
TGTGCCAGCAGCTTGGCCTGGCAGATCTATGGCTACACCTTC
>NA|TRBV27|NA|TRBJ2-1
CASSSLSGTEEGEQFF
TGTGCCAGCAGTTCCCTATCCGGGACGGAGGAGGGTGAGCAGTTCTTC
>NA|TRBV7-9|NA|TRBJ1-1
CASSLKTGRNTEAFF
TGTGCCAGCAGCTTAAAGACCGGGAGGAACACTGAAGCTTTCTTT
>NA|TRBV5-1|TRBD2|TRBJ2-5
CASSLLPSGQETQYF
TGCGCCAGCAGCTTGTTGCCTAGCGGACAAGAGACCCAGTACTTC
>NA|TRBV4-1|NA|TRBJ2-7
CASSHSRGTGSSYEQYF
TGCGCCAGCAGCCACTCTAGGGGCACAGGGAGCTCCTACGAGCAGTACTTC
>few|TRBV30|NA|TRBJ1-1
CAWSNSLNTEAFF
TGTGCCTGGAGTAACAGCTTGAACACTGAAGCTTTCTTT
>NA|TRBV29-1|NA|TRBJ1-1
CSGVPHTGEAFF
TGCAGCGGGGTACCTCACACGGGTGAAGCTTTCTTT
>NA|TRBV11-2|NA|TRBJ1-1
CASSFLAGANTEAFF
TGTGCCAGCAGCTTTTTAGCCGGAGCGAACACTGAAGCTTTCTTT
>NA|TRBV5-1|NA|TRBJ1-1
CASSLDSLNTEAFF
TGCGCCAGCAGCTTGGACAGCCTGAACACTGAAGCTTTCTTT
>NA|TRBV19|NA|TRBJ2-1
CASSLERAYNEQFF
TGTGCCAGTTCTCTGGAGCGTGCCTACAATGAGCAGTTCTTC
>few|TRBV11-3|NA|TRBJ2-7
CASSSETGYSYEQYF
TGTGCCAGCAGCTCAGAGACAGGCTACTCCTACGAGCAGTACTTC
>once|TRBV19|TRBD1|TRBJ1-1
CASSIDPDRGHSDTEAFF
TGTGCCAGTAGTATAGATCCGGACAGGGGGCATTCAGACACTGAAGCTTTCTTT
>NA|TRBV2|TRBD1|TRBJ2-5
CASSLGTEEETQYF
TGTGCCAGCAGTCTTGGGACAGAAGAAGAGACCCAGTACTTC
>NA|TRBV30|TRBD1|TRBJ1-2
CAWSSGQGAYGYTF
TGTGCCTGGAGTTCTGGGCAGGGGGCGTATGGCTACACCTTC
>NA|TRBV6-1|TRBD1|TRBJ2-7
CASSLRTGVREQYF
TGTGCCAGCAGTCTCCGGACAGGGGTACGAGAGCAGTACTTC
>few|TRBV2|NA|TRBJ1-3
CASRGGSSNTSGNTIYF
TGTGCCAGCAGGGGCGGGAGCAGCAACACCTCTGGAAACACCATATATTTT
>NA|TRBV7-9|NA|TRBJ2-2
CASRASTYTGELFF
TGTGCCAGCCGCGCTTCCACCTACACCGGGGAGCTGTTTTTT
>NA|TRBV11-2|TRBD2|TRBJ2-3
CASSLDPLAGRARGTDTQYF
TGTGCCAGCAGCTTAGATCCCCTAGCGGGCCGCGCTCGAGGCACAGATACGCAGTATTTT
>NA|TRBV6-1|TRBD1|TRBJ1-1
CASSATGTGGTEAFF
TGTGCCAGCAGTGCCACCGGGACAGGGGGCACTGAAGCTTTCTTT
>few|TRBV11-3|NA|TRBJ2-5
CASSFRRTWYQETQYF
TGTGCCAGCAGCTTCCGACGGACTTGGTACCAAGAGACCCAGTACTTC
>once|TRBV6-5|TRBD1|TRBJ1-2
CASRRQGPNYGYTF
TGTGCCAGCAGGAGACAGGGGCCAAACTATGGCTACACCTTC
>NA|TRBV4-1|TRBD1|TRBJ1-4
CASSEWDRVHEKLFF
TGCGCCAGCAGCGAATGGGACAGGGTACATGAAAAACTGTTTTTT
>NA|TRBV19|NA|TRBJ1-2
CASSIGRLSLYGYTF
TGTGCCAGTAGTATAGGCAGGCTGAGTCTTTATGGCTACACCTTC
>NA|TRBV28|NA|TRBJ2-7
CASSFVGREYEQYF
TGTGCCAGCAGTTTTGTGGGCAGAGAATACGAGCAGTACTTC
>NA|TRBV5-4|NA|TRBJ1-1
CASSLEPARTEAFF
TGTGCCAGCAGCTTGGAACCCGCCAGGACTGAAGCTTTCTTT
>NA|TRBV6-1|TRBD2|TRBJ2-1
CASTFAGGVNNEQFF
TGTGCCAGCACCTTTGCGGGGGGCGTAAACAATGAGCAGTTCTTC
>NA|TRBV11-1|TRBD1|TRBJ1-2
CASSLAMEGQHF
TGTGCCAGCAGCTTGGCCATGGAGGGACAGCATTTC
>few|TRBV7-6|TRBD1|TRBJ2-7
CASSPWDSSYEQYF
TGTGCCAGCAGCCCCTGGGACAGTTCCTACGAGCAGTACTTC
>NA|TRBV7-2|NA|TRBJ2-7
CASSSGGGISYEQYF
TGTGCCAGCAGCTCGGGGGGCGGAATCTCCTACGAGCAGTACTTC
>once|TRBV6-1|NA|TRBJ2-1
CASSARLGNEQFF
TGTGCCAGCAGTGCGAGACTAGGCAATGAGCAGTTCTTC
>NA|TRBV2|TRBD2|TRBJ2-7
CASSDPLAGPYEQYF
TGTGCCAGCAGTGACCCACTAGCGGGGCCCTACGAGCAGTACTTC
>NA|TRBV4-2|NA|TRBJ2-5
CASSQDQKKGETQYF
TGTGCCAGCAGCCAAGATCAAAAGAAGGGGGAGACCCAGTACTTC
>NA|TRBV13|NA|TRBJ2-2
CASSTGTGSPNTGELFF
TGTGCCAGCAGCACAGGAACAGGGTCCCCGAACACCGGGGAGCTGTTTTTT
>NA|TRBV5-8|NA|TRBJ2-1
CASSLITGEQFF
TGTGCCAGCAGCTTGATCACGGGTGAGCAGTTCTTC